This T cell receptor beta chain was documented in a study of T cell repertoires in cytomegalovirus infection. Across the whole study: CMV epitopes that were recently identified and HLA-C-restricted were used alongside well-studied HLA-B-restricted ones. Indications came from public TCR beta signatures; they pointed to CMV infection and to a matching HLA type. Study-wide points: Cumulative frequency of public TCR beta families picked out carriers of CMV plus the relevant HLA. The ex vivo response was dominated by HLA-C-restricted CMV-specific TCR beta clonotypes.

One entry per CDR3 protein, called by TCRdb with MiXCR from the reads. The sample includes 450,000 to 550,000 distinct CDR3 sequences, about 44% of them seen just once. The CDR3 is made up of 13 amino acids. J was trimmed by 5 bases and V by 5 bases; bases with no gene match: 5. Germline loops: CDR1 SEHNR, CDR2 FQNEAQ (reference sequence). On this clonotype: What it binds is unknown.

The sequencing used cultured PBMCs, collected from culture after CMV antigen stimulation. This receptor was identified in a human donor in good health (CMV status not recorded). Some clones in this sample may be carry-over from other donors' samples. V and J are TRBV7-9 and TRBJ2-7, with 8 nucleotides matching TRBD2. CDR3 sequence: CASSRSGGHEQYF. CDR3 DNA: TGTGCCAGCAGCCGGAGCGGGGGTCACGAGCAGTACTTC.